The 5 T cell receptor beta chains below were found in one sample sequenced in a study of siplizumab effects on memory and regulatory T cells (dated by TCRdb to 2018 to 2020). These receptors lack a known antigen. Cells from the mixed lymphocyte reactions were cocultured for approximately 6 days at 37 degrees C. Libraries were prepared through the immunoSEQ multiplex PCR assay. Not all clones reach the TCRdb copy of this immuneACCESS table, which keeps in-frame sequences only. Checked studies attribute under half of the gap to unresolved V genes and leave the rest unexplained. The sample includes some 9,900 clones, with under 60% observed a single time. The ten largest account for roughly 23% of the sample. Sample: CFSE-low (dividing) CD4+ T cells sorted from an allogeneic mixed lymphocyte reaction. The source is a human donor in good health; the cells came from an allogeneic mixed lymphocyte reaction.

The gene calls are TRBV28 and TRBJ1-5, with no clear D. Trimming took 3 bases from V and 6 from J, leaving 6 bases between them. Germline V gene data show CDR1 as MDHEN and CDR2 as SYDVKM. CDR3 size: 12 residues. CDR3 loop: CASSLLGQPQHF. CDR3 DNA sequence: TGTGCCAGCAGTTTGTTAGGTCAGCCCCAGCATTTT.

Concerning this clone itself: The likely explanation is a read error, given a far larger clone one base away. The rearrangement uses TRBV30 and TRBJ2-7, with D perhaps being TRBD1 or TRBD2 (6 bases each). This CDR3 contains 17 residues. Germline V gives CDR1 GTSNPN, CDR2 SVGIG (reference sequence). The CDR3 DNA reads as TGTGCCGGGAGTAGGGGGGTTAGAGCGGGCCTTTCCTACGAGCAGTACTTC. Amino acid sequence: CAGSRGVRAGLSYEQYF. The whole variable domain, filled in from reference TRBV30 and TRBJ2-7, reads SQTIHQWPATLVQPVGSPLSLECTVEGTSNPNLYWYRQAAGRGLQLLFYSVGIGQISSEVPQNLSASRPQDRQFILSSKKLLLSDSGFYLCAGSRGVRAGLSYEQYFGPGTRLTVT.

J is TRBJ2-5 and V is TRBV19; perhaps TRBD1 as D (8 bases). Trimming left V 5 bases short and J 1 base short, with 20 bases between. The CDR3 is 17 residues long. Germline CDR1 is LNHDA and CDR2 is SQIVND (reference sequence). DNA for the CDR3: TGTGCCAGTAGTGTCGACAGGGGTAGCGGGCGCCAAGAGACCCAGTACTTC. It yields the protein CASSVDRGSGRQETQYF.

CDR3 region: CASSLRGPSTDTQYF. The CDR3 DNA reads as TGTGCCAGCAGCTTGCGCGGGCCGAGCACAGATACGCAGTATTTT. This chain uses TRBV5-4 with TRBJ2-3, with a weak D call TRBD2 (5 bases). V was shortened by 1 base and J by 0 bases, with 9 bases between the two germline ends. CDR1 is SGHNT, CDR2 YYREEE, per germline (reference sequence). The CDR3 sequence is 15 residues long.

This clone was observed a few times. The V and J genes are TRBV7-3 and TRBJ2-3, with D possibly being TRBD1 (6 bases). Trimming took off 5 bases at V and 4 bases at J, with 16 bases between the two ends. Germline assignment: CDR1 SGHTA and CDR2 FQGTGA. This CDR3 has 15 residues. The CDR3 nucleotides read TGTGCCAGCAGCATCGCAGGGGAGAGAGCAGATACGCAGTATTTT. This codes for CASSIAGERADTQYF.